Shown below are 12 T cell receptor beta chains from a single sample sequenced in a study of cytomegalovirus exposure and HLA in healthy donors. TCRdb's copy holds only in-frame clones and misses some; the assay was immunoSEQ multiplex PCR. The sample lists about 98,000 clones; roughly nine tenths were seen once. The material sequenced was PBMCs. The origin of the receptors is a woman under 40 in good health and CMV-seronegative.

V gene TRBV5-4 combines with J gene TRBJ2-1, with TRBD2 matching over 7 bases. V lost 1 base to trimming and J lost 6 bases; unmatched junction nucleotides: 7. The CDR3 runs to 15 residues. The germline gives CDR1 SGHNT, CDR2 YYREEE (reference sequence). Written as DNA, the CDR3 is TGTGCCAGCAGCTTGAGGCGGGAGCGAGGCAATGAGCAGTTCTTC. This gives the protein CASSLRRERGNEQFF.

The chain is built from TRBV28 and TRBJ1-1, with D unresolved. This CDR3 has 11 amino acids. Germline CDR1 is MDHEN and CDR2 is SYDVKM. V lost 6 bases and J lost 6, with 8 bases in between. The DNA of the CDR3 is TGTGCCAGCAGCCGGTACGCTGAAGCTTTCTTT. Its translation: CASSRYAEAFF.

V usage is TRBV7-9 and J usage is TRBJ2-1, with D perhaps TRBD2 (5 bases). Per the germline V gene, CDR1 is SEHNR and CDR2 is FQNEAQ (reference sequence). V was pared by 5 bases and J by 6 bases, with 14 bases between. The CDR3 has 14 amino acids. The CDR3 nucleotides read TGTGCCAGCAGCCAAGGGTCCGGGATCAATGAGCAGTTCTTC. This sequence encodes CASSQGSGINEQFF. Full variable domain (remainder filled in from reference TRBV7-9 and TRBJ2-1): DTGVSQNPRHKITKRGQNVTFRCDPISEHNRLYWYRQTLGQGPEFLTYFQNEAQLEKSRLLSDRFSAERPKGSFSTLEIQRTEQGDSAMYLCASSQGSGINEQFFGPGTRLTVL.

The V and J genes are TRBV5-4 and TRBJ1-3; possibly TRBD1 for D (5 bases). Trimming left V 4 bases short and J 0 bases short, with 14 bases between. This CDR3 region has 16 residues. Germline V gives CDR1 SGHNT, CDR2 YYREEE (reference sequence). Here the CDR3 reads CASSKTAFSSGNTIYF. The CDR3 coding sequence is TGTGCCAGCAGCAAGACAGCGTTCTCCTCTGGAAACACCATATATTTT.

This chain links TRBV12-5 with TRBJ2-3; 10 bases map to TRBD1. Germline V CDR1 and CDR2: LGHNT, FRNRAP. With 3 bases clipped from V and 8 bases from J, the junction kept 8 bases outside the gene matches. CDR3 length: 15 residues. In DNA, the CDR3 is TGTGCTAGTGGTTTAACCGGGGACAGGGGTTTTACGCAGTATTTT. It yields the protein CASGLTGDRGFTQYF.

The rearrangement links TRBV11-2 to TRBJ2-3; D might be TRBD2 (6 bases). The CDR3 consists of 15 residues. The V and J ends lost 1 base and 2 bases respectively, with 10 bases between them. Germline V gives CDR1 SGHAT, CDR2 FQNNGV. DNA of the CDR3: TGTGCCAGCAGCTTAGCAGCGGGCCCCACAGATACGCAGTATTTT. Its translation: CASSLAAGPTDTQYF. The full variable domain, rest sourced from reference TRBV11-2 and TRBJ2-3, is EAGVAQSPRYKIIEKRQSVAFWCNPISGHATLYWYQQILGQGPKLLIQFQNNGVVDDSQLPKDRFSAERLKGVDSTLKIQPAKLEDSAVYLCASSLAAGPTDTQYFGPGTRLTVL.

The rearrangement uses TRBV5-1 and TRBJ1-6; 9 bases map to TRBD1. The CDR3 spans 14 residues. The germline V gene encodes CDR1 SGHRS and CDR2 YFSETQ. After removal of 7 bases from V and 7 bases from J, the junction contained 6 bases not matched to a gene. Here the CDR3 DNA reads TGCGCCAGCGGGCGGGACAGGGCGAATTCACCCCTCCACTTT. This sequence encodes CASGRDRANSPLHF.

The chain carries TRBV27 and TRBJ2-2; TRBD2 might be the D (6 bases). CDR3 length equals 16 residues. Looked up from germline, CDR1 is MNHEY and CDR2 is SMNVEV (reference sequence). V was trimmed by 8 bases and J by 4 bases, leaving 20 bases between them. The DNA for the CDR3 is TGTGCCAGCTCAACTGGGCGGAGGGTTGGCACCGGGGAGCTGTTTTTT. Translation: CASSTGRRVGTGELFF.

This chain connects TRBV2 to TRBJ2-7, with TRBD2 matching 8 bases. Germline CDR1 reads SNHLY; CDR2 reads FYNNEI. V lost 3 bases, J lost 0 bases, and 4 bases stayed unmatched. The CDR3 has 15 amino acids. The CDR3 nucleotides read TGTGCCAGCAGTGACCCGGGGGGGAGCTCCTACGAGCAGTACTTC. Translation gives CASSDPGGSSYEQYF.

The rearrangement uses TRBV28 and TRBJ2-7, with 8 bases matching TRBD1. Per germline, CDR1 MDHEN and CDR2 SYDVKM. V lost 6 bases and J lost 2; bases outside the gene matches: 15. The CDR3 contains 17 residues. CDR3 loop: CASSPTRQGRLAYEQYF. DNA for the CDR3: TGTGCCAGCAGCCCTACCCGACAGGGGAGACTCGCCTACGAGCAGTACTTC.

CDR3 sequence (DNA): TGCAGCGTTGCCATGGGGAGAGTTAACTATGGCTACACCTTC. It specifies CSVAMGRVNYGYTF. The gene calls are TRBV29-1 and TRBJ1-2; D is unclear. Germline-derived CDR1 and CDR2 are SQVTM and ANQGSEA. This CDR3 has 14 residues. V was cut by 4 bases and J by 1 base, with 13 bases left in between.

The chain is built from TRBV9 and TRBJ2-3; a weak D match, TRBD1 (5 bases). The germline V gene has CDR1 SGDLS and CDR2 YYNGEE. V lost 1 base to trimming and J lost 4 bases, with 16 bases between them. The CDR3 runs to 16 residues. In DNA form, the CDR3 reads TGTGCCAGCAGCGTAACTACTGGGGCCGCCGCAGATACGCAGTATTTT. Residues: CASSVTTGAAADTQYF.